The 6 T cell receptor beta chains reported below all come from one sample, sequenced in a study of beta chain features in type 1 diabetes. Study outcomes and limitations: Type 1 diabetes patients showed a moderate but significant shortening of TCRB CDR3s in all four CD4+ subsets.

Every isolated RNA sample was fully reverse transcribed, so sequencing captured expressed TCRB transcripts. Here immunoSEQ multiplex PCR was the method, and the copy in TCRdb shows in-frame clones only, minus some. The repertoire has roughly 730,000 clones, around 15% of them found once; the top ten carry 0.02% to 0.025%. The antigens these receptors bind are not known. The source material was naive CD4+ T cells from blood. The receptor source for this set is a man between 18 and 35 years old with type 1 diabetes.

This clone was observed a handful of times. The chain carries TRBV18 and TRBJ2-7; D is possibly TRBD1 (6 bases). Looked up from germline, CDR1 is KGHSH and CDR2 is LQKENI. The length of the CDR3 is 14 residues. The germline V and J ends were trimmed by 5 bases and 2 bases, with 13 bases remaining between them. CDR3 nucleotide sequence: TGTGCCAGCTCATCTGGACAGTTAGCCTACGAGCAGTACTTC. It is translated as CASSSGQLAYEQYF.

This clone showed up just a few times. V and J are TRBV30 and TRBJ1-4; unclear D gene. Germline V gene lookup returns CDR1 GTSNPN and CDR2 SVGIG (reference sequence). V was cut by 0 bases and J by 6 bases, with 2 bases left in between. The CDR3 runs to 11 residues. CDR3: CAWSVDEKLFF. Written as DNA, the CDR3 is TGTGCCTGGAGTGTAGATGAAAAACTGTTTTTT.

This clone was observed a handful of times. The V call is TRBV18, the J call TRBJ1-5, with D hard to call. This CDR3 has 15 residues. Trimming left V 6 bases short and J 0 bases short, with 12 bases between. Germline CDR1 and CDR2: KGHSH and LQKENI. The CDR3: CASSPPGNSNQPQHF. The CDR3, as DNA: TGTGCCAGCTCCCCCCCGGGGAATAGCAATCAGCCCCAGCATTTT.

The rearrangement joins TRBV15 to TRBJ1-1; D not certain. The germline V and J ends were trimmed by 5 bases and 7 bases, with 14 bases remaining between them. The germline CDR1 and CDR2 sequences are LNHNV and YYDKDF (reference sequence). The CDR3 runs 13 residues. The CDR3 is CATSWTAVSEAFF. CDR3 DNA sequence: TGTGCCACCAGCTGGACCGCTGTTAGTGAAGCTTTCTTT. Based on the CDR3 plus reference TRBV15 and TRBJ1-1, the full variable domain is DAMVIQNPRYQVTQFGKPVTLSCSQTLNHNVMYWYQQKSSQAPKLLFHYYDKDFNNEADTPDNFQSRRPNTSFCFLDIRSPGLGDTAMYLCATSWTAVSEAFFGQGTRLTVV.

As regards this clone: Other DNA sequences of this sample code for an identical CDR3. The chain employs TRBV30 and TRBJ1-5; D possibly corresponds to TRBD1 (6 bases). V lost 3 bases and J 5 bases, leaving 11 bases between the germline ends. This CDR3 is 13 amino acids long. Germline V CDR1 and CDR2: GTSNPN, SVGIG (reference sequence). The CDR3 DNA sequence: TGTGCCTGGAGCGGGCAGGGGCATCAGCCCCAGCATTTT. It translates to CAWSGQGHQPQHF.

V is TRBV19 and J is TRBJ2-2, with D unresolved. The V and J ends lost 5 bases and 2 bases respectively, with 12 bases between them. The CDR3 covers 15 residues. In germline, CDR1 is LNHDA, CDR2 SQIVND (reference sequence). The DNA of the CDR3 is TGTGCCAGTAGTTCCCTGATCCACAACACCGGGGAGCTGTTTTTT. This sequence encodes CASSSLIHNTGELFF.